The present TCR beta chain was sequenced within a study of CD8 T cells in Susac syndrome (dated by TCRdb to between 2018 and 2021). For context, the study as a whole: Repertoire sequencing was used to test whether CD8+ T cell activation and differentiation in Susac syndrome was antigen driven. General conclusions and limits of the study: The study acknowledged that relatively few individuals were included in the TCR sequencing and HLA analysis.

RNA was extracted using the RNeasy kit, and about 0.5 to 1 microgram was reverse transcribed with random hexamers. The immunoSEQ multiplex PCR assay, which covers 54 Vbeta and 13 Jbeta segments, was used to amplify TCR beta CDR3 regions. PCR amplification bias was corrected by using a synthetic template baseline for primer optimization and computational correction. For the original study's pipeline: Reads were assigned to V, D and J genes according to IMGT and analyzed in immunoSEQ Analyzer, with only productive sequences retained. To calculate clonality, Shannon entropy was normalized by log2 of the number of productive unique sequences and then subtracted from one. Public and private clones were assessed among the 100 most prevalent clones of each patient and control. Susac-specific clones were defined as absent from healthy and MS cohorts, 850 to 1,300 published viral clones and other ImmuneACCESS disease sequences. TCRdb reprocessing: public reads trimmed at Q25 with fastp, clones called with MiXCR, in-frame beta chains kept. CDR3 protein duplicates are merged, each entry listing the most common genes and DNA. Here the V and J calls rest on TCRdb's processing, not on the authors' analysis. Here the sample has about 300,000 distinct CDR3 sequences; approximately 90% occur a single time. Of the sample, about 0.07% falls within the top ten clones.

High-throughput TCR beta sequencing profiled peripheral blood CD8+ and CD4+ T cells from healthy donors, Susac syndrome patients and multiple sclerosis patients. Multiple sclerosis controls were treatment-naive patients with stable or active relapsing-remitting disease fulfilling revised McDonald criteria. Bulk CD8+ and CD4+ T cells were purified by magnetic negative isolation, whereas CD8+ TEMRA cells were enriched by FACS. Blood was drawn into EDTA tubes, processed within 24 hours, and PBMCs were isolated by density gradient centrifugation. PBMCs intended for TCR sequencing were cryopreserved in liquid nitrogen and were subsequently thawed in a 37 degrees C water bath. A purity of at least 90% was achieved for sorted or isolated CD4+, CD8+ and CD8+ TEMRA cells. Concerning this clonotype itself: Its antigen remains undetermined. Base qualities are missing; no much larger clone stands one base away.

The CDR3 covers 14 residues, taking in both the cysteine and the phenylalanine. Only CDR3 DNA remains: 42 bases, in frame from the first base. V has 6 bases trimmed and J has 4 bases trimmed; junction bases matching no gene number 7. Taken from the germline V gene, the CDR1 and CDR2 loops are SGHDT and YYEEEE. The sample taken for sequencing was CD4+ T cells from PBMCs. This clonotype was obtained from a human donor with multiple sclerosis. The chain is assembled from TRBV5-6 and TRBJ2-1, with 7 bases in between that match TRBD2. CDR3 reads: CASTGAGSYNEQFF. The sequence in DNA is TGTGCCAGCACCGGAGCGGGGAGTTACAATGAGCAGTTCTTC.